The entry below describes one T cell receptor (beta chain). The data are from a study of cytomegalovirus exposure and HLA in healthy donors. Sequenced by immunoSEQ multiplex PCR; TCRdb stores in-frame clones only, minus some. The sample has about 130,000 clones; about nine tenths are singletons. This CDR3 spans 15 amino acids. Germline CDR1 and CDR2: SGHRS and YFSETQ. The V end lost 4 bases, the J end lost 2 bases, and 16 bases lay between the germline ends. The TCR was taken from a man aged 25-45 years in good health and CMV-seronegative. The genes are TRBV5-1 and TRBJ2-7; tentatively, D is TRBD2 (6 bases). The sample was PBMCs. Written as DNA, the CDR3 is TGCGCCAGCAGCCCTGGGGGGACTCAGACCTACGAGCAGTACTTC. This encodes CASSPGGTQTYEQYF.